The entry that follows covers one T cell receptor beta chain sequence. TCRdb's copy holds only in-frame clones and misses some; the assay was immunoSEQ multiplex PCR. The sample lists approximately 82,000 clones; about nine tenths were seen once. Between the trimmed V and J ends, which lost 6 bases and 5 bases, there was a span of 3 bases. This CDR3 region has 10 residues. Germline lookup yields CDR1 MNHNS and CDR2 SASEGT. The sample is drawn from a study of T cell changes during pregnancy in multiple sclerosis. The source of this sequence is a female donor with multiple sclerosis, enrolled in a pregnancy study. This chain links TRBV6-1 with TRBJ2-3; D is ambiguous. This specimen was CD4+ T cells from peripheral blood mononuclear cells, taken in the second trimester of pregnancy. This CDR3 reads CASSRDTQYF. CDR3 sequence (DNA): TGTGCCAGCAGCCGAGATACGCAGTATTTT.